A selection of T cell receptor beta chains follows, all from one sample in a study of blood T cell repertoires in COVID-19. The repertoire was sequenced with immunoSEQ multiplex PCR; TCRdb's copy has only in-frame clones and lacks some. The top ten clones hold 1.9% of a sample with about 240,000 clones, approximately 83% of them seen once. Sequencing was performed on peripheral blood. The receptors shown here come from a young man who had recovered from COVID-19. Both conserved end residues are part of each CDR3. The D gene is left open where the match is weak. Clone size is not always given. Where it is, it says once, few, many or a class for expanded clones.

j_call	d_call	clone_size	v_call	cdr3_nt	cdr3_aa
TRBJ2-4	NA	NA	TRBV7-9	TGTGCCAGCAGCTTAGGACGAGGCCTAGCCAAAAACATTCAGTACTTC	CASSLGRGLAKNIQYF
TRBJ1-1	NA	NA	TRBV4-2	TGTGCCAGCAGCCACCAGTCCCCAGCTCTAGGCAGGGCACTGAACACTGAAGCTTTCTTT	CASSHQSPALGRALNTEAFF
TRBJ2-1	TRBD2	NA	TRBV2	TGTGCCAGCAGACTAGCGAATGAGCAGTTCTTC	CASRLANEQFF
TRBJ1-3	NA	once	TRBV5-6	TGTGCCAGCAGCCGGGCCGGGGGGCGAAACACCATATATTTT	CASSRAGGRNTIYF
TRBJ1-5	TRBD1	NA	TRBV5-6	TGTGCCAGCAGCAGGACAGGGAGGAGCAATCAGCCCCAGCATTTT	CASSRTGRSNQPQHF
TRBJ1-1	NA	NA	TRBV28	TGTGCCAGCAGTATACAGACCTTGAACACTGAAGCTTTCTTT	CASSIQTLNTEAFF
TRBJ1-2	TRBD1	NA	TRBV19	TGTGCCAGTACCGGGACAGGGGACTTCGGTGGCTACACCTTC	CASTGTGDFGGYTF
TRBJ1-1	NA	once	TRBV28	TGTGCCAGCACTCAAGGTAGGGGTTGGACTGAAGCTTTCTTT	CASTQGRGWTEAFF
TRBJ1-2	NA	NA	TRBV28	TGTGCCAGCAGTTTTGGGCAGGGGTATGGCTACACCTTC	CASSFGQGYGYTF
TRBJ1-1	NA	few	TRBV5-1	TGCGCCAGCAGCCTAGGTTTCGGGATGAACACTGAAGCTTTCTTT	CASSLGFGMNTEAFF
TRBJ1-5	NA	NA	TRBV4-1	TGCGCCAGCAGCCGGACGACAGGAATCAATCAGCCCCAGCATTTT	CASSRTTGINQPQHF
TRBJ2-7	NA	NA	TRBV28	TGTGCCAGCAGTTTAGGCAGATCCGACTACGAGCAGTACTTC	CASSLGRSDYEQYF
TRBJ2-5	NA	NA	TRBV5-8	TGTGCCAGCAGCTCAGGCTGGAGTAGCGGACAAGAGACCCAGTACTTC	CASSSGWSSGQETQYF
TRBJ1-3	NA	NA	TRBV7-6	TGTGCCAGCAGCCTTGAAGGGACTATCCCTGGAAACACCATATATTTT	CASSLEGTIPGNTIYF
TRBJ1-1	NA	few	TRBV12-5	TGTGCTAGTGGATCGGGACTTCACCCTCGAGGGATTGAAGCTTTCTTT	CASGSGLHPRGIEAFF
TRBJ2-1	NA	NA	TRBV10-3	TGTGCCATCAGTGAAGCCCCCTCCGGGTACAATGAGCAGTTCTTC	CAISEAPSGYNEQFF
TRBJ1-1	TRBD1	NA	TRBV2	TGTGCCAGCAGTGAAGGGCGGACAGGTGGAGCTTTCTTT	CASSEGRTGGAFF
TRBJ2-1	TRBD1	NA	TRBV9	TGTGCCAGCAGCTTACAGGGGCGGAATGAGCAGTTCTTC	CASSLQGRNEQFF
TRBJ1-3	NA	NA	TRBV5-1	TGCGCCAGCAGCTTGGCCGGGAGCTCTGGAAACACCATATATTTT	CASSLAGSSGNTIYF
TRBJ2-1	TRBD2	NA	TRBV5-1	TGCGCCAGCAGTCCCGGAGGTGGCCTTAGCGGGGGGAAATACAATGAGCAGTTCTTC	CASSPGGGLSGGKYNEQFF
TRBJ2-5	TRBD2	NA	TRBV5-1	TGCGCCAGCAGCTTGGCCCCCGGGGCGGGGGGCTCAGAGACCCAGTACTTC	CASSLAPGAGGSETQYF
TRBJ2-2	NA	NA	TRBV10-3	TGTGCCATCAGTGTGAATCGGGACACCGGGGAGCTGTTTTTT	CAISVNRDTGELFF
TRBJ2-3	NA	NA	TRBV5-8	TGTGCCAGCAGCTCAATGGGGGGTCCTACCGATACGCAGTATTTT	CASSSMGGPTDTQYF
TRBJ2-5	NA	NA	TRBV11-1	TGTGCCAGCAGCTTAGCGGTAGAGCCGGGGACCCAGTACTTC	CASSLAVEPGTQYF
TRBJ2-5	TRBD1	NA	TRBV3-1/TRBV3-2	TGTGCCAGCAGCCAATACGATACAGGGGTAGAGACCCAGTACTTC	CASSQYDTGVETQYF
TRBJ2-1	NA	once	TRBV7-8	TGTGCCAGCAGCCAGACATTAGGCGAGCAGTTCTTC	CASSQTLGEQFF
TRBJ1-1	TRBD1	NA	TRBV19	TGTGCCAGTAGTATAATAGGGACAGGCACTGAAGCTTTCTTT	CASSIIGTGTEAFF
TRBJ1-2	NA	NA	TRBV9	TGTGCCAGCAGGACGGACAGCTATGGCTACACCTTC	CASRTDSYGYTF
TRBJ1-1	TRBD1	NA	TRBV4-1	TGCGCCAGCAGCCAAACCCGGGACAGTCGGGCTTTCTTT	CASSQTRDSRAFF
TRBJ1-5	NA	once	TRBV19	TGTGCCAGTAGTACGGGGGGCTATAGCAATCAGCCCCAGCATTTT	CASSTGGYSNQPQHF
TRBJ1-1	NA	NA	TRBV4-1	TGCGCCAGCAGCCAAGGCGGGCAGAACACTGAAGCTTTCTTT	CASSQGGQNTEAFF
TRBJ2-2	TRBD2	NA	TRBV5-3	TGTGCCAGAACCCGGAGGCTAGCGGGGTCGGAGCTGTTTTTT	CARTRRLAGSELFF
TRBJ1-4	NA	few	TRBV2	TGTGCCAGCAGTGAAGACAGGGAAACTAATGAAAAACTGTTTTTT	CASSEDRETNEKLFF
TRBJ1-3	NA	NA	TRBV6-5	TGTGCCAGCAGTACCGACACCGCTGGAAACACCATATATTTT	CASSTDTAGNTIYF
TRBJ2-4	NA	NA	TRBV7-9	TGTGCCAGCACCCCCGCCGGGACAAGCAAAAACATTCAGTACTTC	CASTPAGTSKNIQYF
TRBJ2-5	TRBD2	NA	TRBV4-1	TGCGCCAGCAGCCAAGGGAGCGGGGCTATCCAAGAGACCCAGTACTTC	CASSQGSGAIQETQYF
TRBJ1-5	TRBD1	few	TRBV5-5	TGTGCCAGCAGCTCCTTACCGACAGGGGACAATCAGCCCCAGCATTTT	CASSSLPTGDNQPQHF
TRBJ1-5	NA	once	TRBV4-1	TGCGCCAGCAGCCAAGATCCGTTGTCTAGCAATCAGCCCCAGCATTTT	CASSQDPLSSNQPQHF
TRBJ1-1	TRBD1	NA	TRBV2	TGTGCCAGCAGTCCGGACAGGGCTCCCACTGAAGCTTTCTTT	CASSPDRAPTEAFF
TRBJ1-2	NA	NA	TRBV18	TGTGCCAGCTCACCCACGTCGGAGGTGGGGGCGCGTGGCTACACCTTC	CASSPTSEVGARGYTF
TRBJ2-5	NA	NA	TRBV21-1	TGTGCCAGCAGCAAATCCCATTCGACTAGCGGGGGTCGGGAGACCCAGTACTTC	CASSKSHSTSGGRETQYF
TRBJ1-5	NA	NA	TRBV5-8	TGTGCCAGCAGCTTGCCCCACTCTGTAAATCAGCCCCAGCATTTT	CASSLPHSVNQPQHF
TRBJ2-1	NA	few	TRBV2	TGTGCCACCCTGCCGGGCTACAATGAGCAGTTCTTC	CATLPGYNEQFF
TRBJ2-3	NA	NA	TRBV7-3	TGTGCCAGCAGCTTAACGGCGGGGGCGGGCACAGATACGCAGTATTTT	CASSLTAGAGTDTQYF
TRBJ2-1	TRBD2	NA	TRBV27	TGTGCCAGCAGTTACCGACTAGCGGGGGGCAATTTTTACAATGAGCAGTTCTTC	CASSYRLAGGNFYNEQFF
TRBJ1-2	TRBD1	NA	TRBV7-3	TGTGCCAGCAGCTTAACAGCTGGGACAGGATATGGCTACACCTTC	CASSLTAGTGYGYTF